These 23 T cell receptor beta chains share one sample of origin, sequenced in a study of blood T cells in healthy people across ages. PCR was performed a second time for about 7 to 12 cycles using a sample-barcoded 5' primer and a J-beta primer mix. TCRdb independently ran MiXCR on the 5' RACE reads; one entry per CDR3 protein. The sample records 650,000 to 1,000,000 distinct CDR3 sequences, roughly 46% being singletons. Source material: blood. These receptors were taken from a man older than 75 in good health.

For this clonotype: Mismatch with germline at one junction end may stem from a read error. The chain is built from TRBV10-3 and TRBJ2-5, with 9 bases aligning to TRBD2. The CDR3 contains 15 residues. Germline V lookup: CDR1 ENHRY, CDR2 SYGVKD. The CDR3 here is CATSVREGPEETQYF. The CDR3, as DNA: TGTGCCACCAGTGTGCGGGAGGGCCCTGAAGAGACCCAGTACTTC.

The V call is TRBV20-1, the J call TRBJ2-7, with 8 bases matching TRBD2. Germline lookup yields CDR1 DFQATT and CDR2 SNEGSKA (reference sequence). CDR3 length: 15 residues. J gave up 0 bases and V 0 bases, and 4 bases lay outside the gene matches. The CDR3 DNA sequence: TGCAGTGCTAGAGATCCGGCGGGGGGCTCCTACGAGCAGTACTTC. The encoded protein is CSARDPAGGSYEQYF.

This chain joins TRBV10-3 and TRBJ2-1, with TRBD2 identical over 9 bases. The DNA matches TRBJ2-7 better at its end, which makes the J call doubtful. The germline CDR1 and CDR2 sequences are ENHRY and SYGVKD. The length of the CDR3 is 18 residues. The CDR3 spells CAISEDGSGRVGYNEQYF. DNA for the CDR3: TGTGCCATCAGTGAGGACGGTAGCGGGAGAGTCGGGTACAATGAGCAGTACTTC.

The chain employs TRBV5-1 and TRBJ1-6; 10 positions agree with TRBD1. This CDR3 region has 14 residues. The trim removed 3 bases at V and 8 bases at J, leaving 2 bases unmatched. Germline lookup yields CDR1 SGHRS and CDR2 YFSETQ. The CDR3 DNA sequence: TGCGCCAGCAGCTCCGGGACAGGGGATTCACCCCTCCACTTT. It yields the protein CASSSGTGDSPLHF.

This clonotype was seen only a few times. The chain employs TRBV28 and TRBJ2-7; D possibly corresponds to TRBD2 (6 bases). Trimming shortened V by 6 bases and J by 1 base, and 16 bases separated the two germline ends. This CDR3 comprises 15 residues. Germline assignment: CDR1 MDHEN and CDR2 SYDVKM. The chain's CDR3 is CASRIGGTGSYEQYF. In DNA, the CDR3 is TGTGCCAGCAGAATTGGGGGGACGGGGTCCTACGAGCAGTACTTC. The whole variable domain, filled in from reference TRBV28 and TRBJ2-7, reads DVKVTQSSRYLVKRTGEKVFLECVQDMDHENMFWYRQDPGLGLRLIYFSYDVKMKEKGDIPEGYSVSREKKERFSLILESASTNQTSMYLCASRIGGTGSYEQYFGPGTRLTVT.

The V and J genes are TRBV12-3 or TRBV12-4 and TRBJ2-3, with D possibly TRBD2 on 6 matching bases. Trimming shortened V by 6 bases and J by 3 bases, and 13 bases separated the two germline ends. The CDR3 totals 14 residues. The CDR3 coding sequence is TGTGCCAGCAGCTCCGGGAGTTTGACAGATACGCAGTATTTT. This translates into CASSSGSLTDTQYF.

About this clonotype: The junction does not match germline at one end; this may be a read error. The gene calls are TRBV15 and TRBJ2-6, with D maybe TRBD1 (6 bases). CDR1 and CDR2 from the germline V gene are LNHNV and YYDKDF (reference sequence). This CDR3 has 19 residues. CDR3 residues: CATSPQAGAQYSGTNVLTF. The CDR3 DNA reads as TGTGCCACCAGCCCACAAGCAGGGGCCCAATACTCTGGGACCAACGTCCTGACTTTC.

There are a few counts of this clonotype. The chain recombines TRBV7-2 with TRBJ2-5; 9 nucleotides match TRBD1. V gave up 1 base and J gave up 3 bases; unmatched junction bases: 3. Germline V lookup: CDR1 SGHTA, CDR2 FQGNSA. This CDR3 spans 15 amino acids. CDR3 sequence reads: CASSLVTGGKETQYF. The CDR3 DNA reads as TGTGCCAGCAGCTTAGTTACAGGGGGCAAAGAGACCCAGTACTTC.

The V call is TRBV20-1, the J call TRBJ2-7, with 9 nucleotides matching TRBD1. The V and J ends lost 6 bases and 3 bases, in that order; junction bases with no gene match: 9. The CDR3 is made up of 14 amino acids. Germline V gives CDR1 DFQATT, CDR2 SNEGSKA (reference sequence). The CDR3 DNA reads TGCAGTGCAATCCCCCAGACAGGGGGCTACGAGCAGTACTTC. Its protein product is CSAIPQTGGYEQYF.

This clonotype was picked up a small number of times. The chain combines TRBV7-6 with TRBJ2-1; a possible D gene is TRBD2 (6 bases). V was clipped by 3 bases and J by 2 bases, with 11 bases between them. Germline CDR1 reads SGHVS; CDR2 reads FNYEAQ. The CDR3 sequence is 15 residues long. The CDR3 coding sequence is TGTGCCAGCAGCTTGACTAGAGCCGCCTACAATGAGCAGTTCTTC. Translation gives CASSLTRAAYNEQFF.

The gene calls are TRBV5-1 and TRBJ2-1; TRBD1 aligns across 8 bases. In germline, CDR1 is SGHRS, CDR2 YFSETQ. Trimming cost V 0 bases and J 5 bases; bases outside gene matches: 1. This CDR3 is built from 14 residues. This CDR3 is CASSLAGQDNEQFF. CDR3 in DNA: TGCGCCAGCAGCTTGGCGGGACAGGACAATGAGCAGTTCTTC.

The rearrangement links TRBV12-3 or TRBV12-4 to TRBJ2-1, with 11 positions matching TRBD2. The ends lost 6 bases at V and 5 bases at J; junction bases unmatched: 3. CDR3 length: 14 amino acids. The CDR3 DNA reads TGTGCCAGCAGGAGACTAGCGGGGAACAATGAGCAGTTCTTC. It is translated as CASRRLAGNNEQFF.

The table lists this clonotype with a few counts. The chain carries TRBV5-5 and TRBJ2-7, with D perhaps TRBD1 (6 bases). The CDR3 spans 14 residues. The germline gives CDR1 SGHKS, CDR2 YYEKEE (reference sequence). The ends were cut back, 4 bases at V and 0 bases at J, with 11 bases in the middle. CDR3 sequence reads: CASSARQDSYEQYF. The CDR3 region has the DNA TGTGCCAGCAGCGCGCGACAGGACTCCTACGAGCAGTACTTC.

The V call is TRBV5-1, the J call TRBJ1-2; no definite D call. CDR1 is SGHRS, CDR2 YFSETQ, per germline. V lost 1 base to trimming and J lost 0 bases, with 10 bases between them. This CDR3 is 15 amino acids long. CDR3 protein: CASSLSWGSNYGYTF. The CDR3 bases are TGCGCCAGCAGCTTGAGTTGGGGTTCTAACTATGGCTACACCTTC.

The V call is TRBV12-3 or TRBV12-4, the J call TRBJ1-5, with 10 bases that match TRBD1. The CDR3 sequence is 15 residues long. Trimming at V came to 6 bases and at J to 0 bases, leaving 2 bases not matched to a gene. Written as DNA, the CDR3 is TGTGCCAGCAGACGGACAGGGGGTAGCAATCAGCCCCAGCATTTT. As protein: CASRRTGGSNQPQHF.

The rearrangement joins TRBV6-5 to TRBJ2-5, with a tentative D call TRBD1 (7 bases). V was cut by 4 bases and J by 5 bases, with 20 bases left in between. The CDR3 is made up of 16 amino acids. Germline CDR1 reads MNHEY; CDR2 reads SVGAGI. CDR3 nucleotide sequence: TGTGCCAGCAGTTCCAGGACAGGAGCGGGTGGCGAGACCCAGTACTTC. Translation: CASSSRTGAGGETQYF.

This clonotype was seen a few times. This chain uses TRBV20-1 with TRBJ2-5; unclear D gene. V dropped 5 bases and J dropped 3 bases, with 13 bases sitting between them. The germline V gene encodes CDR1 DFQATT and CDR2 SNEGSKA (reference sequence). The CDR3 sequence is 13 residues long. CDR3 sequence: CSAGKGGEETQYF. The CDR3 region has the DNA TGCAGTGCTGGGAAGGGCGGAGAAGAGACCCAGTACTTC.

This chain joins TRBV27 and TRBJ2-3, with a weak D call TRBD2 (5 bases). The CDR3 consists of 14 residues. V was pared by 6 bases and J by 0 bases, with 10 bases between. Germline V lookup: CDR1 MNHEY, CDR2 SMNVEV (reference sequence). CDR3: CASRDFASTDTQYF. DNA of the CDR3: TGTGCCAGCAGGGACTTCGCTAGCACAGATACGCAGTATTTT.

The CDR3 nucleotides read TGTGCCAGCAGCCTTAGCGGGGGGACCTATGAGCAGTTCTTC. Translating it yields CASSLSGGTYEQFF. The chain is built from TRBV12-3 or TRBV12-4 and TRBJ2-1; 10 bases are shared with TRBD2. The V segment lost 6 bases and the J segment 8 bases; nucleotides outside the gene matches: 7. This CDR3 spans 14 amino acids.

As regards this clonotype: A much larger clone sits a single nucleotide away, making a read error possible. V gene TRBV20-1 combines with J gene TRBJ2-1; 9 nucleotides line up with TRBD1. Germline values: CDR1 DFQATT, CDR2 SNEGSKA (reference sequence). CDR3 length equals 15 residues. V lost 6 bases and J lost 7; bases outside the gene matches: 13. CDR3 sequence (DNA): TGCAGTGCCGCGGGCGGACAGGGGTCGAGTAATGAGCAGTTCTTC. It specifies CSAAGGQGSSNEQFF.

The CDR3 loop reads CASEGTGRSGANVLTF. CDR3 DNA sequence: TGTGCCAGTGAAGGGACAGGGAGGTCTGGGGCCAACGTCCTGACTTTC. The chain has TRBV6-6 and TRBJ2-6, with 9 bases identical to TRBD1. The junction had 7 bases not matched to a gene; V was cut back by 9 bases and J by 1 base. The CDR3 contains 16 residues. Per germline, CDR1 MNHNY and CDR2 SVGAGI (reference sequence).

This clonotype has just a few counts. V and J are TRBV5-1 and TRBJ2-5, with D possibly TRBD1 on 6 matching bases. Germline V CDR1 and CDR2: SGHRS, YFSETQ. Trimming took 1 base from V and 7 from J, leaving 14 bases between them. CDR3 length: 14 amino acids. CDR3 loop: CASSLQGSGATQYF. CDR3 coding DNA: TGCGCCAGCAGCTTGCAGGGGTCCGGGGCGACCCAGTACTTC.

This clonotype was seen only a few times. The chain recombines TRBV6-5 with TRBJ1-6, with D possibly matching TRBD1 (6 bases). Germline values: CDR1 MNHEY, CDR2 SVGAGI. Trimming removed 2 bases at V and 8 bases at J, with 13 bases between. This CDR3 is 15 amino acids long. Written as DNA, the CDR3 is TGTGCCAGCAGTTACCGAACCAGGGGAGATTCACCCCTCCACTTT. Translation: CASSYRTRGDSPLHF.